A single sample is the source of the 8 T cell receptor beta chains below, sequenced in a study of Ad26.COV2.S vaccination and SARS-CoV-2 variants. Repertoires were generated with immunoSEQ multiplex PCR, while TCRdb's copy carries only in-frame clones and drops some. The repertoire includes fewer than 300,000 clones, around 87% of them detected once, and 3% to 4% sits in the top ten. Treatment specified: approximately 18 received Ad26.COV2.S at low or high dose, single or two shots; about 5 received placebo; per-sample allocation not given. Samples were taken on day 63 after the first vaccine or placebo injection. The specimen comprised peripheral blood, sampled in a trial of Ad26.COV2.S vaccine versus placebo. These receptors all stem from a person aged 18-60 years who received the Ad26.COV2.S COVID-19 vaccine or a placebo.

The V gene is TRBV29-1, the J gene TRBJ1-1, with 10 bases identical to TRBD1. V was pared by 5 bases and J by 4 bases, with 7 bases of the junction left unmatched. This CDR3 is 14 amino acids long. The germline V gene has CDR1 SQVTM and CDR2 ANQGSEA. The CDR3 protein is CSVRGQGVVTEAFF. CDR3 DNA sequence: TGCAGCGTTCGAGGACAGGGGGTGGTCACTGAAGCTTTCTTT. The complete variable domain, with remaining parts taken from reference TRBV29-1 and TRBJ1-1, reads SAVISQKPSRDICQRGTSLTIQCQVDSQVTMMFWYRQQPGQSLTLIATANQGSEATYESGFVIDKFPISRPNLTFSTLTVSNMSPEDSSIYLCSVRGQGVVTEAFFGQGTRLTVV.

The chain uses TRBV24-1 and TRBJ1-2; D is uncertain. The CDR3 loop spans 12 amino acids. Germline V CDR1 and CDR2: KGHDR, SFDVKD. The V and J ends lost 5 bases and 6 bases respectively, with 9 bases between them. The CDR3, as DNA: TGTGCCACCAGTGGGGTCCCTAATGGCTACACCTTC. Amino acids: CATSGVPNGYTF.

Points on this clone: The junction departs from germline at one end; a sequencing error may be responsible. CDR3 in amino acids: CASSLAGGRVYNEQFF. The CDR3, as DNA: TGTGCCAGCAGCCTAGCGGGAGGCCGGGTCTACAATGAGCAGTTCTTC. The chain uses TRBV11-1 and TRBJ2-1, with 11 bases aligning to TRBD2. There are 16 residues in the CDR3. Per germline, CDR1 SGHAT and CDR2 FQDESV (reference sequence).

The chain links TRBV5-1 to TRBJ2-5; TRBD1 aligns across 12 bases. Germline V CDR1 and CDR2: SGHRS, YFSETQ. The CDR3 contains 15 residues. The junction had 5 bases not matched to a gene; V was cut back by 4 bases and J by 4 bases. This CDR3 is CASSPGDRGRETQYF. The CDR3 coding sequence is TGCGCCAGCAGCCCGGGGGACAGGGGGCGAGAGACCCAGTACTTC.

V usage is TRBV3-1 (or the pseudogene TRBV3-2) and J usage is TRBJ2-7; D remains unclear. The CDR3 sequence is 13 residues long. V was pared by 2 bases and J by 6 bases, with 11 bases between. Germline CDR1 and CDR2: LGHDT and YNNKEL (reference sequence). The CDR3 loop reads CASSQSLGCEQYF. DNA of the CDR3: TGTGCCAGCAGCCAATCTCTTGGTTGCGAGCAGTACTTC.

The chain employs TRBV6-9 and TRBJ2-7; tentatively, D is TRBD1 or TRBD2 (6 bases each). Trimming stripped 9 bases from V and 5 bases from J, with 14 bases between. CDR3 length: 12 amino acids. The germline gives CDR1 MNHGY, CDR2 SVAAGI. The CDR3: CAREWGANEQYF. CDR3 DNA sequence: TGTGCCAGGGAGTGGGGGGCCAACGAGCAGTACTTC.

V usage is TRBV5-6 and J usage is TRBJ2-3; D call uncertain. Trimming removed 0 bases from V and 8 bases from J, with 13 bases in between. Germline-derived CDR1 and CDR2 are SGHDT and YYEEEE. The CDR3 is made up of 14 amino acids. For the CDR3, the DNA is TGTGCCAGCAGCTTGGAGGTAGGGATGGGTACGCAGTATTTT. It translates to CASSLEVGMGTQYF.

This sequence joins TRBV30 and TRBJ1-1; D might be TRBD1 (6 bases). This CDR3 region has 12 residues. V was cut by 4 bases and J by 2 bases, with 8 bases left in between. Germline V gene sequence: CDR1 GTSNPN, CDR2 SVGIG (reference sequence). The CDR3 reads CAWNGGNTEAFF. The DNA of the CDR3 is TGTGCCTGGAACGGGGGCAACACTGAAGCTTTCTTT.